These 4 T cell receptor beta chains share one sample of origin, sequenced in a study of blood T cell repertoires in COVID-19. The assay was immunoSEQ multiplex PCR, and TCRdb's table has in-frame clones only and misses some. This sample has 230,000 or so clones; more than 65% occur once, and the top ten carry approximately 2.3%. Sequenced material: peripheral blood. The source of these receptors is a man aged 40-49 years who had recovered from COVID-19.

This sequence joins TRBV30 and TRBJ1-2; 7 bases fit TRBD1. The CDR3 has 17 amino acids. The junction had 12 bases not matched to a gene; V was cut back by 1 base and J by 1 base. Germline loops: CDR1 GTSNPN, CDR2 SVGIG (reference sequence). This CDR3 is CAWSATGVGADNYGYTF. The CDR3 DNA is TGTGCCTGGAGTGCAACAGGGGTGGGGGCCGATAACTATGGCTACACCTTC. The variable domain in full, completed from reference TRBV30 and TRBJ1-2, reads SQTIHQWPATLVQPVGSPLSLECTVEGTSNPNLYWYRQAAGRGLQLLFYSVGIGQISSEVPQNLSASRPQDRQFILSSKKLLLSDSGFYLCAWSATGVGADNYGYTFGSGTRLTVV.

The CDR3 spells CASTPGTGNSPLHF. The DNA of the CDR3 is TGTGCCAGCACGCCCGGGACAGGGAATTCACCCCTCCACTTT. The gene calls are TRBV2 and TRBJ1-6; 9 bases fit TRBD1. This CDR3 has 14 residues. J gave up 7 bases and V 7 bases, and 5 bases lay outside the gene matches. The germline V gene has CDR1 SNHLY and CDR2 FYNNEI.

The rearrangement joins TRBV11-3 to TRBJ2-2, with D unresolved. Trimming took off 4 bases at V and 10 bases at J, with 13 bases between the two ends. The germline V gene has CDR1 SGHNT and CDR2 YENEEA. The CDR3 length is 13 residues. The CDR3, as DNA: TGTGCCAGCAGCTCCAGGTCTCCGGAGGAGCTGTTTTTT. Protein: CASSSRSPEELFF. Complete variable domain (other parts from reference TRBV11-3 and TRBJ2-2): EAGVVQSPRYKIIEKKQPVAFWCNPISGHNTLYWYLQNLGQGPELLIRYENEEAVDDSQLPKDRFSAERLKGVDSTLKIQPAELGDSAVYLCASSSRSPEELFFGEGSRLTVL.

V is TRBV2 and J is TRBJ2-7; the D gene is possibly TRBD2 (5 bases). This CDR3 has 14 residues. Trimming stripped 6 bases from V and 6 bases from J, with 18 bases between. CDR1 is SNHLY, CDR2 FYNNEI, per germline. CDR3 sequence reads: CASRGAKGSGEQYF. The DNA of the CDR3 is TGTGCCAGCAGAGGAGCTAAAGGGAGCGGCGAGCAGTACTTC. Full variable domain (rest looked up from reference TRBV2 and TRBJ2-7): EPEVTQTPSHQVTQMGQEVILRCVPISNHLYFYWYRQILGQKVEFLVSFYNNEISEKSEIFDDQFSVERPDGSNFTLKIRSTKLEDSAMYFCASRGAKGSGEQYFGPGTRLTVT.